The T cell receptor (beta chain) described here comes from a study of cytomegalovirus exposure and HLA in healthy donors. Study-level results: Investigators reported 150 to 200 TCR beta chains as tied to cytomegalovirus. It was reportedly the case that the classifier diagnosed cytomegalovirus status with high specificity and sensitivity.

In the PCR, 60 Vbeta and 13 Jbeta primers were used. Profiled with immunoSEQ multiplex PCR; TCRdb holds only in-frame clones, not every one. The table includes around 120,000 clones, 15% detected once. Germline V gene sequence: CDR1 KGHSH, CDR2 LQKENI. V trimming: 6 bases; J trimming: 1 base; junction bases outside the gene matches: 12. The CDR3 length is 17 residues. The study sampled nominally healthy donors, though unrecorded immune exposures were likely. This clone was seen more than once but under ten times. Its antigen is unknown. V usage is TRBV18 and J usage is TRBJ1-2; 9 bases match TRBD1. Material for sequencing was PBMCs. This sequence originates from a woman aged 18-35 years in good health and CMV-seronegative. The CDR3 nucleotides read TGTGCCAGCTCGCCCTTCGTACCGGGACAGGGTAACTATGGCTACACCTTC. This sequence encodes CASSPFVPGQGNYGYTF.